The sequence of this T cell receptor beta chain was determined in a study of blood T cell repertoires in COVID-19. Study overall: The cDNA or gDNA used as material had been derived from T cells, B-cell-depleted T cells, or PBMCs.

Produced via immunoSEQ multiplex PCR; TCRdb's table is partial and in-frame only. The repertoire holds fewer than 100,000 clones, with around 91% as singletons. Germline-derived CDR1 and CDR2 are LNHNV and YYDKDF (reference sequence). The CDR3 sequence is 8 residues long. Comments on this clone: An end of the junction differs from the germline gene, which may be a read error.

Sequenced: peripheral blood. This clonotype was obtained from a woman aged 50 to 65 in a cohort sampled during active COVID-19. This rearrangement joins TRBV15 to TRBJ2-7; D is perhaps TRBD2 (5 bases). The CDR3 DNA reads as TGTGCGGGAGCTGGGGTAGCCTTC. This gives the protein CAGAGVAF.